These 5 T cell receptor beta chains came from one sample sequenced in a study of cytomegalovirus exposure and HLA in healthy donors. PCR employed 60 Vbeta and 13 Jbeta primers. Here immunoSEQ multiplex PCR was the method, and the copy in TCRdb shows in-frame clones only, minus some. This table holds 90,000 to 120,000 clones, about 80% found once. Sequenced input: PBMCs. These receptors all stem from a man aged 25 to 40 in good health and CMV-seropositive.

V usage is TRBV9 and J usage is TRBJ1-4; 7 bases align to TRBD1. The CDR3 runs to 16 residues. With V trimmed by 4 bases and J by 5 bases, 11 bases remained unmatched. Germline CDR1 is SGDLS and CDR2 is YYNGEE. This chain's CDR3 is CASSTRRQGANEKLFF. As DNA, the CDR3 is TGTGCCAGCAGCACCCGAAGACAGGGTGCAAATGAAAAACTGTTTTTT.

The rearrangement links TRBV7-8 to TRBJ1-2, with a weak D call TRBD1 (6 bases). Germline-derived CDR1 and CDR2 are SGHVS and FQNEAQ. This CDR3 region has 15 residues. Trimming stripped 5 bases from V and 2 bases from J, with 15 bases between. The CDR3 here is CASSALQGINYGYTF. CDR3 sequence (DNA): TGTGCCAGCAGCGCCTTACAGGGTATAAACTATGGCTACACCTTC.

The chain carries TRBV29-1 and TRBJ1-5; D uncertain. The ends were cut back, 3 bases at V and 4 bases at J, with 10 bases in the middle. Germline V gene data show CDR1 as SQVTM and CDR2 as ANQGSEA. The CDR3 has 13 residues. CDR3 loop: CSVEAGVNQPQHF. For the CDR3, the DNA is TGCAGCGTTGAGGCGGGTGTTAATCAGCCCCAGCATTTT.

CDR3 nucleotide sequence: TGTGCCAGCTCGGTTCGGCTAGCGGGATTCTACGAGCAGTACTTC. Translated, it gives CASSVRLAGFYEQYF. This sequence joins TRBV18 and TRBJ2-7; TRBD2 matches at 9 bases. In germline, CDR1 is KGHSH, CDR2 LQKENI. The CDR3 sequence is 15 residues long. The trim removed 6 bases at V and 3 bases at J, leaving 9 bases unmatched.

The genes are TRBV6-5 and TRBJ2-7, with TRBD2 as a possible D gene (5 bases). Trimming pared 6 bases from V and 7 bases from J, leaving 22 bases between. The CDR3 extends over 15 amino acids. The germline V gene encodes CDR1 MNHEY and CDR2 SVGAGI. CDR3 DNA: TGTGCCAGCAGAAGAGGACGCACTAACAGCGGTGAGCAGTACTTC. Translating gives CASRRGRTNSGEQYF.